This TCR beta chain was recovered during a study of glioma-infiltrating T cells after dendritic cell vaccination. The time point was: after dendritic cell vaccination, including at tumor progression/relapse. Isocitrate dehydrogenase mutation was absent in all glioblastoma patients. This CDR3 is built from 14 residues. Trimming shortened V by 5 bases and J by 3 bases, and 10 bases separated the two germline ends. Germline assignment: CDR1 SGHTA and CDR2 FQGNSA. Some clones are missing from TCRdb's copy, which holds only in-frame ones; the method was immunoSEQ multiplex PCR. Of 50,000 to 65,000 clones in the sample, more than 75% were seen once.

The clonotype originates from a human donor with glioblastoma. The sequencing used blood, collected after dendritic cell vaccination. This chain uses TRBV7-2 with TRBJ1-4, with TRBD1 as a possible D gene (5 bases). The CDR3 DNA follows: TGTGCCAGCAGCCGACAGCACGCTAATGAAAAACTGTTTTTT. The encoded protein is CASSRQHANEKLFF.